The entry below describes one T cell receptor beta chain. Its antigen remains undetermined. Nothing much larger sits one base from this clone, and base qualities are not available. These data belong to a study of OX40 agonist ivuxolimab in advanced cancers. About the full investigation: Ivuxolimab, which targeted the costimulatory receptor OX40 (CD134), was an agonistic, fully human IgG2 monoclonal antibody. Peripheral TCRbeta sequencing was intended to test whether TCR sequence diversity was altered and clonal T-cell expansion was caused by ivuxolimab. Patients were allowed to have had prior anti-PD-1, anti-PD-L1 or anti-CTLA-4 therapy, and 40% of the dose-escalation patients had been treated with checkpoint inhibitors. In the dose-escalation cohort, 65% to 90% of patients were male, and the mean age was approximately 55 years, with a range of roughly 23 to 85. Partial responses occurred in three dose-escalation patients: two with cutaneous melanoma and one with hepatocellular carcinoma. The monotherapy dose-escalation portion (N = 52 patients) of the phase I ivuxolimab trial is reported in the paper. Among the approximately 50 dose-escalation patients, around 19 had hepatocellular carcinoma, about 15 melanoma, 9 renal cell carcinoma and 9 head and neck cancer. Intravenous ivuxolimab was administered to patients every 2 weeks at six dose levels: 0.01, 0.1, 0.3, 1.5, 3 and 10 mg/kg.

For sequencing of the TCRbeta CDR3 region, genomic DNA was extracted from the sorted cells. TCRbeta CDR3 regions were sequenced using the immunoSEQ Assay. Held by TCRdb, this immuneACCESS table contains in-frame sequences only and omits some clones. Under half of the omission traces to an unresolved V gene where checked; the cause of the rest is unknown. This sample lists some 73,000 clones; about 87% were detected once. Together, the top ten hold roughly 0.51% of the sample. Patients with a history of autoimmune disease or receiving systemic immunosuppression were excluded from the trial. In every dose cohort, peripheral blood was drawn for TCR sequencing at baseline, cycle 4 day 1, and cycle 7 day 1. The samples were taken from a phase I, first-in-human, multicenter, open-label dose-escalation trial of ivuxolimab. Adults with locally advanced or metastatic melanoma, renal cell carcinoma, hepatocellular carcinoma or head and neck squamous cell carcinoma were enrolled in the trial. Before TCR sequencing, CD4+ T cells and CD8+ T cells were sorted from peripheral blood as separate populations.

Results and caveats for the whole study, not just this receptor: After ivuxolimab, expanded clones were on average more numerous among CD8+ T cells than among CD4+ T cells. Low levels of normalized T-cell clonal expansion were also seen in some patients who did not respond. Clonal expansion of both CD4+ and CD8+ blood T cells was observed from baseline to week 6 at doses 0.1 to 3.0 mg/kg. Partial responders in the 0.1-3.0 mg/kg groups had among the lowest normalized peripheral clonal expansion, especially among CD8+ T cells. Antigen specificity was not determined for the clonally expanded peripheral T cells.

Based on the germline V gene, the CDR1 and CDR2 sequences are SGHDT and YYEEEE. From the cysteine up to the phenylalanine, the CDR3 has a length of 18 residues. The sequence is cut down to CDR3 DNA, 54 bases in frame from base 1. After removal of 4 bases from V and 0 bases from J, the junction retains 13 bases not matched to a gene. The sequence came from an adult with an advanced solid tumor such as melanoma, head and neck, liver or kidney cancer. The chain employs TRBV5-6 and TRBJ1-3; TRBD1 agrees with 7 junctional bases. The starting material was CD4+ or CD8+ T cells sorted from blood, obtained in a trial of the OX40 agonist ivuxolimab. The CDR3 has the sequence CASSGPEHRGFSGNTIYF. The nucleotide sequence reads TGTGCCAGCAGCGGCCCCGAACACAGGGGCTTCTCTGGAAACACCATATATTTT.